These 3 T cell receptor beta chains share one sample of origin, sequenced in a study of radiotherapy plus CTLA-4 blockade in lung cancer. Produced via immunoSEQ multiplex PCR; TCRdb's table is partial and in-frame only. In the table there are roughly 120,000 clones, approximately 80% of which are singletons. The sample here was peripheral blood, taken from a patient treated with radiotherapy plus ipilimumab. These receptors were collected from a human donor with non-small cell lung cancer that progressed on radiotherapy plus ipilimumab. Some clones in this sample may be carry-over from other donors' samples.

V is TRBV11-2 and J is TRBJ2-3; D remains unclear. Germline V lookup: CDR1 SGHAT, CDR2 FQNNGV. Trimming removed 5 bases at V and 2 bases at J, with 14 bases between. The CDR3 runs 15 residues. CDR3 coding DNA: TGTGCCAGCAGCATTGGGATGGCGACCACAGATACGCAGTATTTT. The encoded protein is CASSIGMATTDTQYF. The complete variable domain, with remaining parts taken from reference TRBV11-2 and TRBJ2-3, reads EAGVAQSPRYKIIEKRQSVAFWCNPISGHATLYWYQQILGQGPKLLIQFQNNGVVDDSQLPKDRFSAERLKGVDSTLKIQPAKLEDSAVYLCASSIGMATTDTQYFGPGTRLTVL.

V and J are TRBV14 and TRBJ2-1; tentatively, D is TRBD1 or TRBD2 (6 bases each). This CDR3 spans 13 amino acids. CDR1 and CDR2 from the germline V gene are SGHDN and FVKESK. Trimming cost V 4 bases and J 9 bases, with 13 bases left between them. DNA for the CDR3: TGTGCCAGCAGCCGAGGGGGGCAAGGTGAGCAGTTCTTC. Its translation is CASSRGGQGEQFF.

The rearrangement joins TRBV5-1 to TRBJ2-3, with TRBD1 matching over 8 bases. Trimming cost V 7 bases and J 5 bases; bases outside gene matches: 6. Germline V gene lookup returns CDR1 SGHRS and CDR2 YFSETQ. The length of the CDR3 is 13 residues. This CDR3 reads CASRQGQGDTQYF. As DNA, the CDR3 is TGCGCCAGCCGACAGGGGCAAGGAGATACGCAGTATTTT.